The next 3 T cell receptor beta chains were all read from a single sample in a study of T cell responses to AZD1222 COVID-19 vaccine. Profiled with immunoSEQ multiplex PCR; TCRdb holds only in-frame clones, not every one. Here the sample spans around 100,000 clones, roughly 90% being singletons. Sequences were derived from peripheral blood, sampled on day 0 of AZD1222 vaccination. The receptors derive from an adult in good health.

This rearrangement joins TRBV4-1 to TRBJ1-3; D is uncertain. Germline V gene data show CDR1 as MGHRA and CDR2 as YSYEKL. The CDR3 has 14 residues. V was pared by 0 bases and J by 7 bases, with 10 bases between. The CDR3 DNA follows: TGCGCCAGCAGCCAAGAATGGAGAGGGAACACCATATATTTT. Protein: CASSQEWRGNTIYF.

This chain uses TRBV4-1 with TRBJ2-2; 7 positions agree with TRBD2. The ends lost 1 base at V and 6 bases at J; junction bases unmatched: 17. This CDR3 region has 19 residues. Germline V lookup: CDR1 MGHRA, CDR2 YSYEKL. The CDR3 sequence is CASSQGAATSLVRSGELFF. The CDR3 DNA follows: TGCGCCAGCAGCCAAGGCGCCGCGACTAGCCTCGTCCGTTCCGGGGAGCTGTTTTTT.

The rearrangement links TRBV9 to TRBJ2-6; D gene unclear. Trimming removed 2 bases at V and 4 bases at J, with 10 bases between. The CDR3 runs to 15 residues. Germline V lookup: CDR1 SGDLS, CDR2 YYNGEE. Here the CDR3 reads CASSVMLSGANVLTF. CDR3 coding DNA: TGTGCCAGCAGCGTGATGTTGTCCGGGGCCAACGTCCTGACTTTC. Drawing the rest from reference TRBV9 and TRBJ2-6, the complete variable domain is DSGVTQTPKHLITATGQRVTLRCSPRSGDLSVYWYQQSLDQGLQFLIQYYNGEERAKGNILERFSAQQFPDLHSELNLSSLELGDSALYFCASSVMLSGANVLTFGAGSRLTVL.